This TCR beta chain appears in the sequencing data of a study of OX40 agonist ivuxolimab in advanced cancers. Study-wide background: The mean age was roughly 60 years, ranging from 23 to 79, with about 87% of participants male. Three dose-escalation patients had partial responses: one with hepatocellular carcinoma and two with cutaneous melanoma.

Some clones are missing from TCRdb's copy, which holds only in-frame ones; the method was immunoSEQ multiplex PCR. The table lists approximately 24,000 clones, roughly 79% of them singletons. This CDR3 spans 15 amino acids. Germline CDR1 MNHEY, CDR2 SVGAGI. Trimming removed 2 bases at V and 3 bases at J, with 11 bases between. Findings of the study overall: CD8+ T cells (on average) carried more expanded clones than CD4+ T cells. Both blood CD4+ and CD8+ T cells showed clonal growth by week 6 at 0.1 to 3.0 mg/kg.

This clone showed up just a few times. Antigen specificity is unknown. Sequenced here: CD4+ or CD8+ T cells sorted from blood, sampled in a trial of the OX40 agonist ivuxolimab. The source of this sequence is an adult with an advanced solid tumor such as melanoma, head and neck, liver or kidney cancer. This chain links TRBV6-5 with TRBJ1-5; unclear D gene. CDR3 loop: CASSYGPQINQPQHF. CDR3 sequence (DNA): TGTGCCAGCAGTTACGGACCGCAGATCAATCAGCCCCAGCATTTT.